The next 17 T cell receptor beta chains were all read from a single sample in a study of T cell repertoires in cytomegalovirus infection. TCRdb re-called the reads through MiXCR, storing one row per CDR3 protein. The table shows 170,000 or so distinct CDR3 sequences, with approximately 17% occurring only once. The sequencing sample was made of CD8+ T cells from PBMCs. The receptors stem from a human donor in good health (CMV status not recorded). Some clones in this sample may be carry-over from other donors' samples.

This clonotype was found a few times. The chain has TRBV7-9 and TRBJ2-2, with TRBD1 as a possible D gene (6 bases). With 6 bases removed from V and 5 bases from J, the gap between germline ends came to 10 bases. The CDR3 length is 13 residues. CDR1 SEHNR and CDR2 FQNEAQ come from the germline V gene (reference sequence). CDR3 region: CASRPGATGELFF. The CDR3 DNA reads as TGTGCCAGCAGGCCAGGGGCTACCGGGGAGCTGTTTTTT.

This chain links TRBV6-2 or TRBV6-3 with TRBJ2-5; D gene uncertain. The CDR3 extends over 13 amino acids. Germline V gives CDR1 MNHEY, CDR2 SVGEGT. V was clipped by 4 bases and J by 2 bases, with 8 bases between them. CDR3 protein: CASSSEEQETQYF. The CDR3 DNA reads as TGTGCCAGCAGTTCCGAGGAGCAAGAGACCCAGTACTTC.

The CDR3 here is CASSLQMRHSNQPQHF. DNA of the CDR3: TGTGCCAGCAGCTTACAGATGCGCCATAGCAATCAGCCCCAGCATTTT. V is TRBV7-8 and J is TRBJ1-5; D call uncertain. This CDR3 contains 16 residues. Trimming cost V 2 bases and J 0 bases, with 11 bases left between them. Germline V gives CDR1 SGHVS, CDR2 FQNEAQ.

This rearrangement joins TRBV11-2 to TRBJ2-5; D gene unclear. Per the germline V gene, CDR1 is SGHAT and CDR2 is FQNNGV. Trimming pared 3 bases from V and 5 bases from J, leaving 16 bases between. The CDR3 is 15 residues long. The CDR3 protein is CASSFWSGMQETQYF. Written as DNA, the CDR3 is TGTGCCAGCAGCTTTTGGTCAGGCATGCAGGAGACCCAGTACTTC.

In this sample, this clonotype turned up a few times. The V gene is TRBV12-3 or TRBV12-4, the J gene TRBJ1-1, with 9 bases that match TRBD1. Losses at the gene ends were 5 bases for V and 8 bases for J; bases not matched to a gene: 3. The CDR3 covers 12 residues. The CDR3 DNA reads TGTGCCAGCAGTACAGGGGGCTCGGAAGCTTTCTTT. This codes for CASSTGGSEAFF.

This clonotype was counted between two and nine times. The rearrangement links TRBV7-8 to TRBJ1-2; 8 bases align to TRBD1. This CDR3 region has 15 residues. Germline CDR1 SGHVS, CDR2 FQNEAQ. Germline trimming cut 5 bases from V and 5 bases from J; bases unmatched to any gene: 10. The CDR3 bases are TGTGCCAGCAGCCCGGACGGGACAGGTTTTTATGGCTACACCTTC. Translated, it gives CASSPDGTGFYGYTF.

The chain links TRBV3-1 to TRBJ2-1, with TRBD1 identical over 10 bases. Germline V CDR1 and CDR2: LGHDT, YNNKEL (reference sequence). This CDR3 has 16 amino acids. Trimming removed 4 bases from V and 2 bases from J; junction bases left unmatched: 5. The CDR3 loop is CASSRGTGDTYNEQFF. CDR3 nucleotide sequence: TGTGCCAGCAGCCGCGGGACAGGGGATACCTACAATGAGCAGTTCTTC.

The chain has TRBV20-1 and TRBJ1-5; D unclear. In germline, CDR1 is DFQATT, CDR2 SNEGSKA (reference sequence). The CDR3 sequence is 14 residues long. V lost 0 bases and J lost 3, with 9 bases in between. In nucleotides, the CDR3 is TGCAGTGCTAGAGAGAGAGGGCCCAATCAGCCCCAGCATTTT. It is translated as CSARERGPNQPQHF.

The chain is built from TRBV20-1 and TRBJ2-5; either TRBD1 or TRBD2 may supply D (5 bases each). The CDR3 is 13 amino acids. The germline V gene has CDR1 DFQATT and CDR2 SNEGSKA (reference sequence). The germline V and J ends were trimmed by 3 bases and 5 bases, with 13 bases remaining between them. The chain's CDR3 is CSASGERDETQYF. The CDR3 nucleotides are TGCAGTGCTAGTGGGGAAAGGGACGAGACCCAGTACTTC.

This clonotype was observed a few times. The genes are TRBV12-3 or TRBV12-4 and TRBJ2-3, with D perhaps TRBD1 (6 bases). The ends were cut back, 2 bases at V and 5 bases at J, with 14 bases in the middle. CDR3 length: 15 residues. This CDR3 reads CASSLTGSIKDTQYF. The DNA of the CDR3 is TGTGCCAGCAGTTTAACAGGGTCGATAAAAGATACGCAGTATTTT.

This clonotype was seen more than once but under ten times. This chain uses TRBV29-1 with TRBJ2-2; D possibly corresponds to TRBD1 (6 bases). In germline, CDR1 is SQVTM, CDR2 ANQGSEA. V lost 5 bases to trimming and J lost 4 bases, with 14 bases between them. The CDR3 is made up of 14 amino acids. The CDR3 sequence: CSVKNGGFTGELFF. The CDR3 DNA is TGCAGCGTTAAGAATGGGGGCTTCACCGGGGAGCTGTTTTTT.

In DNA, the CDR3 is TGTGCCAGCACCGATGGACCCCTCCACTTT. Its translation: CASTDGPLHF. The rearrangement uses TRBV2 and TRBJ1-6; D remains ambiguous. This CDR3 has 10 amino acids. V dropped 7 bases and J dropped 12 bases, with 7 bases sitting between them. The germline CDR1 and CDR2 sequences are SNHLY and FYNNEI.

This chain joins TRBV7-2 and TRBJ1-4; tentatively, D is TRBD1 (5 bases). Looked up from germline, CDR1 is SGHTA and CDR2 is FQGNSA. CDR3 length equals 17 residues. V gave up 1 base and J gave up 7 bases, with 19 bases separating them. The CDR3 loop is CASSLGYSGPAGEKLFF. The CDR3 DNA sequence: TGTGCCAGCAGCTTAGGCTACTCAGGGCCCGCCGGTGAAAAACTGTTTTTT.

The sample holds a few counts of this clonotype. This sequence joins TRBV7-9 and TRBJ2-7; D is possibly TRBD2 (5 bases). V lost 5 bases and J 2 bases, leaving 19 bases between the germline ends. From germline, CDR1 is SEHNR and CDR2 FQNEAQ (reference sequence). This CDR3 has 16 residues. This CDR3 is CASSPYGAADTYEQYF. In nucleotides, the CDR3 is TGTGCCAGCAGCCCCTATGGAGCGGCCGATACCTACGAGCAGTACTTC.

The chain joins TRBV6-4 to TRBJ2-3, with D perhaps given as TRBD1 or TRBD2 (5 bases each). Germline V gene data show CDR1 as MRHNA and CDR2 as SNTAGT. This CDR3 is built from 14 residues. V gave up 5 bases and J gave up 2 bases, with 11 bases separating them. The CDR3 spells CASSHLGTTDTQYF. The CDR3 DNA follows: TGTGCCAGCAGTCATCTGGGGACCACAGATACGCAGTATTTT.

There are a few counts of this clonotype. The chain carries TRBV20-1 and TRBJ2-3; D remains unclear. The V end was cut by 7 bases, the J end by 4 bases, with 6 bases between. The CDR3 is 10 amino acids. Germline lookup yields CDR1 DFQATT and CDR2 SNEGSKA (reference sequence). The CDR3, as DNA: TGCAGTGTCAGCGCAGATACGCAGTATTTT. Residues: CSVSADTQYF.

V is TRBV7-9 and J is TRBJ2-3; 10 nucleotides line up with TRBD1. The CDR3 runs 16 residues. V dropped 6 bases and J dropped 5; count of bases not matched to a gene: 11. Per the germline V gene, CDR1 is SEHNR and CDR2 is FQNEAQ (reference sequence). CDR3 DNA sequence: TGTGCCAGCAGTACCAACCGGGACAGGGGTTTAGATACGCAGTATTTT. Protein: CASSTNRDRGLDTQYF.